Only a few counts were recorded for the clone carrying this TCR beta chain. What it binds is unknown. The data were taken from a study of early T cells in non-severe SARS-CoV-2 infection. Across the whole study: Bulk RNA from unsorted whole blood was sequenced; chains were unpaired. Study findings and constraints: Database matching using VDJdb favored anti-spike CD8 responses, with private and CD4 specificities left missing.

TCRdb re-called the 5' RACE reads through MiXCR, storing one row per CDR3 protein. This table has 70,000 to 90,000 distinct CDR3 sequences, about 15% appearing once. The length of the CDR3 is 15 residues. The germline CDR1 and CDR2 sequences are LNHNV and YYDKDF (reference sequence). Trimming shortened V by 0 bases and J by 4 bases, and 13 bases separated the two germline ends. The clonotype was recovered from an adult who was a healthcare worker with PCR-confirmed SARS-CoV-2 infection or an uninfected control (not recorded which). Material for sequencing was whole blood. The rearrangement joins TRBV15 to TRBJ2-7; D uncertain. The chain's CDR3 is CATSRDFAKGYEQYF. As DNA, the CDR3 is TGTGCCACCAGCAGAGATTTTGCTAAAGGGTACGAGCAGTACTTC.